The 12 T cell receptor beta chains below come from one sample, sequenced in a study of blood T cell repertoires in COVID-19 (dated by TCRdb to about 2020). Library creation used the immunoSEQ multiplex PCR assay. TCRdb took over this immuneACCESS table, retaining in-frame rearrangements with V and J assigned. Such tables are incomplete; in checked studies, under half of the missing clones stem from an unresolved V gene, and the remainder is unexplained. This sample is represented by about 330,000 clones; approximately 88% of them were singletons. Jointly, the top ten make up about 5% of the sample. The specimen sequenced was PBMCs or T cells enriched from blood (not recorded which). Receptors originate from a young man who had recovered from COVID-19.

Points on this clone: Other nucleotide sequences in the sample specify the same CDR3. The chain joins TRBV19 to TRBJ1-5; 7 nucleotides line up with TRBD1. Trimming cost V 3 bases and J 4 bases; bases outside gene matches: 3. This CDR3 has 14 amino acids. Germline V gene sequence: CDR1 LNHDA, CDR2 SQIVND (reference sequence). The chain's CDR3 is CASSIRDRNQPQHF. In nucleotides, the CDR3 is TGTGCCAGTAGTATCAGGGACAGAAATCAGCCCCAGCATTTT.

The rearrangement joins TRBV15 to TRBJ1-5; no reliable D call. V was clipped by 7 bases and J by 0 bases, with 7 bases between them. Looked up from germline, CDR1 is LNHNV and CDR2 is YYDKDF (reference sequence). This CDR3 contains 13 residues. Here the CDR3 reads CATMQDSNQPQHF. CDR3 sequence (DNA): TGTGCCACCATGCAGGATAGCAATCAGCCCCAGCATTTT.

The chain recombines TRBV5-1 with TRBJ2-2; D is uncertain. The germline V gene has CDR1 SGHRS and CDR2 YFSETQ. The V and J ends lost 2 bases and 4 bases respectively, with 6 bases between them. This CDR3 region has 13 residues. CDR3 nucleotide sequence: TGCGCCAGCAGCTTCGACACCACCGGGGAGCTGTTTTTT. It encodes CASSFDTTGELFF. Full variable domain (missing parts from reference TRBV5-1 and TRBJ2-2): KAGVTQTPRYLIKTRGQQVTLSCSPISGHRSVSWYQQTPGQGLQFLFEYFSETQRNKGNFPGRFSGRQFSNSRSEMNVSTLELGDSALYLCASSFDTTGELFFGEGSRLTVL.

In its sample, this clone was seen once. The chain joins TRBV15 to TRBJ2-2, with 7 bases lining up with TRBD2. The CDR3 covers 16 residues. Trimming at V came to 3 bases and at J to 2 bases, leaving 6 bases not matched to a gene. Germline values: CDR1 LNHNV, CDR2 YYDKDF (reference sequence). CDR3 protein: CATSSLGLVNTGELFF. The CDR3 DNA sequence: TGTGCCACCAGCAGTCTTGGACTAGTCAACACCGGGGAGCTGTTTTTT.

CDR3 DNA: TGTGCCAGCTCACCCGGCGGGGGACATTGGAATTCACCCCTCCACTTT. Amino acids: CASSPGGGHWNSPLHF. This chain links TRBV18 with TRBJ1-6, with D perhaps matching TRBD1 (6 bases). Trimming took off 3 bases at V and 7 bases at J, with 16 bases between the two ends. CDR1 KGHSH and CDR2 LQKENI come from the germline V gene. This CDR3 contains 16 residues.

The chain employs TRBV29-1 and TRBJ1-1; 8 bases are shared with TRBD1. V gave up 7 bases and J gave up 3 bases; unmatched junction bases: 13. The CDR3 is 15 amino acids. Germline CDR1 is SQVTM and CDR2 is ANQGSEA. The chain's CDR3 is CSAPGTGWGDTEAFF. CDR3 in DNA: TGCAGCGCCCCCGGGACAGGTTGGGGCGACACTGAAGCTTTCTTT. Drawing the rest from reference TRBV29-1 and TRBJ1-1, the complete variable domain is SAVISQKPSRDICQRGTSLTIQCQVDSQVTMMFWYRQQPGQSLTLIATANQGSEATYESGFVIDKFPISRPNLTFSTLTVSNMSPEDSSIYLCSAPGTGWGDTEAFFGQGTRLTVV.

The rearrangement joins TRBV20-1 to TRBJ2-1, with D tentatively TRBD2 (6 bases). Trimming cost V 6 bases and J 7 bases, with 10 bases left between them. There are 11 residues in the CDR3. The germline V gene encodes CDR1 DFQATT and CDR2 SNEGSKA (reference sequence). The CDR3 coding sequence is TGCAGTGCAAGGAGGGGAAATGAGCAGTTCTTC. Translated, it gives CSARRGNEQFF.

The gene calls are TRBV4-2 and TRBJ2-7, with TRBD2 matching 13 bases. The germline V gene encodes CDR1 LGHNA and CDR2 YNFKEQ. Trimming removed 3 bases from V and 6 bases from J; junction bases left unmatched: 8. The CDR3 consists of 16 residues. CDR3 residues: CASSQHTSGGDGEQYF. CDR3 nucleotide sequence: TGTGCCAGCAGCCAGCACACTAGCGGGGGGGATGGCGAGCAGTACTTC.

The chain carries TRBV5-4 and TRBJ2-7; a weak D match, TRBD1 (6 bases). The germline V and J ends were trimmed by 6 bases and 1 base, with 14 bases remaining between them. Germline-derived CDR1 and CDR2 are SGHNT and YYREEE (reference sequence). The CDR3 consists of 14 residues. As DNA, the CDR3 is TGTGCCAGCACCCCCCTCCAGGGGTCCTACGAGCAGTACTTC. This gives the protein CASTPLQGSYEQYF.

The chain has TRBV29-1 and TRBJ2-5, with 14 positions matching TRBD2. This CDR3 contains 15 residues. Germline V gives CDR1 SQVTM, CDR2 ANQGSEA. V shed 4 bases and J 2 bases; nucleotides not matched to a gene: 3. This CDR3 reads CSVGTSGGPQETQYF. CDR3 coding DNA: TGCAGCGTTGGGACTAGCGGGGGGCCTCAAGAGACCCAGTACTTC.

Only one count was recorded for this clone. V is TRBV4-1 and J is TRBJ1-2; the D gene is possibly TRBD1 (6 bases). V was trimmed by 4 bases and J by 4 bases, leaving 22 bases between them. Germline loops: CDR1 MGHRA, CDR2 YSYEKL. CDR3 length equals 17 residues. The CDR3 DNA reads as TGCGCCAGCAGCCCTACGACCGTGCGGGGGGCGATCTATGGCTACACCTTC. As protein: CASSPTTVRGAIYGYTF.

The rearrangement links TRBV7-9 to TRBJ2-5; TRBD1 matches at 8 bases. The CDR3 contains 13 residues. V lost 5 bases to trimming and J lost 5 bases; unmatched junction nucleotides: 4. In germline, CDR1 is SEHNR, CDR2 FQNEAQ (reference sequence). This chain's CDR3 is CASSKTGVETQYF. Here the CDR3 DNA reads TGTGCCAGCAGCAAGACAGGGGTGGAGACCCAGTACTTC.